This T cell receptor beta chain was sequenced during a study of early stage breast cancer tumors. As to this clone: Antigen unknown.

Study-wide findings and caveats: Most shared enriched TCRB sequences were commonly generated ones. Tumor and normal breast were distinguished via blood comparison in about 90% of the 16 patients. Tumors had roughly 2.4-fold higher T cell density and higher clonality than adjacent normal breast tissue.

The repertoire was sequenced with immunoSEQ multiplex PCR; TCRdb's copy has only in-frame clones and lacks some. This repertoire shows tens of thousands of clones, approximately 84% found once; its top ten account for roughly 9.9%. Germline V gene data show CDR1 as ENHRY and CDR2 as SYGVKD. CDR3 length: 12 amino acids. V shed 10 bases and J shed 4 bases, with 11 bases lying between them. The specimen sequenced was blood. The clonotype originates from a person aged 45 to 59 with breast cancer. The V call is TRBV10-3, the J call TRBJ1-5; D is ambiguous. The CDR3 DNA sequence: TGTGCCACCACCGATTTTAATCAGCCCCAGCATTTT. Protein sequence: CATTDFNQPQHF.